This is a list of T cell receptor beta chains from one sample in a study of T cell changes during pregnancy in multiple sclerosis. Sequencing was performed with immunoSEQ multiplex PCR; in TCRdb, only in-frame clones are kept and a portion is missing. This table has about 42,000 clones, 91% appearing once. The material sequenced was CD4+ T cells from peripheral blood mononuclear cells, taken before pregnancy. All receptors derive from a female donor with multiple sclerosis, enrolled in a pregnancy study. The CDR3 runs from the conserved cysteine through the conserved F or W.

CASSLQGYQPQHF | TRBJ1-5 | TRBV19
CASSVDKDYGYTF | TRBJ1-2 | TRBV18
CASSLVPAYNEQFF | TRBJ2-1 | TRBV11-2
CASSPQRANVLTF | TRBJ2-6 | TRBV7-2
CACAGNNEQFF | TRBJ2-1 | TRBV30
CASSYLLGDLSYEQYF | TRBJ2-7 | TRBV6-6
CASSLAGTGGRDGYTF | TRBJ1-2 | TRBV7-9
CASSPVRDSATYF | TRBJ2-7 | TRBV7-2
CASSRGGSGGQETQYF | TRBJ2-5 | TRBV7-7
CASEKGQGPANYGYTF | TRBJ1-2 | TRBV5-5
CASSTAGTGVQPQHF | TRBJ1-5 | TRBV16
CASSPWDRDWEQKLFF | TRBJ1-4 | TRBV18
CASSIDPQQRGEKLFF | TRBJ1-4 | TRBV19
CASSTERGPAYEQYF | TRBJ2-7 | TRBV6-5
CSVGQGGETQYF | TRBJ2-5 | TRBV29-1
CASSVRDYSYNEQFF | TRBJ2-1 | TRBV9
CATSIDRGAGGYTF | TRBJ1-2 | TRBV15
CASSRDSVYTGELFF | TRBJ2-2 | TRBV7-6
CASSQAGQGETQYF | TRBJ2-5 | TRBV4-2
CASSLGGQGGEKLFF | TRBJ1-4 | TRBV5-1
CASSLVQGGEAFF | TRBJ1-1 | TRBV7-6
CASSPSTDTQYF | TRBJ2-3 | TRBV7-2
CASPSQGHNSPLHF | TRBJ1-6 | TRBV12-1
CASSDRYEQYF | TRBJ2-7 | TRBV6-6
CASSASGGRTDTQYF | TRBJ2-3 | TRBV6-1
CASSGRVRGRNWVTEAFF | TRBJ1-1 | TRBV25-1
CASSPGRAGSYNSPLHF | TRBJ1-6 | TRBV5-6
CASSLEARGPALANYGYTF | TRBJ1-2 | TRBV11-3
CASSPRDTLNYEQYF | TRBJ2-7 | TRBV9
CASSLGTSGALSYEQYF | TRBJ2-7 | TRBV7-6
CASSQATGTNYGYTF | TRBJ1-2 | TRBV4-2
CASSPQTGIGNTIYF | TRBJ1-3 | TRBV19
CASVRSGLAGGRSGETQYF | TRBJ2-5 | TRBV6-9
CASSNDKNTEAFF | TRBJ1-1 | TRBV11-3
CASSFRQDPNYGYTF | TRBJ1-2 | TRBV5-4
CASSIGPRGNTEAFF | TRBJ1-1 | TRBV6-6
CASSESYIQAPNYGYTF | TRBJ1-2 | TRBV25-1
CAWRAAGELFF | TRBJ2-2 | TRBV30
CASSADRTTDTQYF | TRBJ2-3 | TRBV5-4
CASSLGASGGAGETQYF | TRBJ2-5 | TRBV7-9
CASSPGLAGVQETQYF | TRBJ2-5 | TRBV7-6
CASRGGGTGDRATGELFF | TRBJ2-2 | TRBV5-1
CASTAFTGTGHGYTF | TRBJ1-2 | TRBV19
CATGGPQETQYF | TRBJ2-5 | TRBV19